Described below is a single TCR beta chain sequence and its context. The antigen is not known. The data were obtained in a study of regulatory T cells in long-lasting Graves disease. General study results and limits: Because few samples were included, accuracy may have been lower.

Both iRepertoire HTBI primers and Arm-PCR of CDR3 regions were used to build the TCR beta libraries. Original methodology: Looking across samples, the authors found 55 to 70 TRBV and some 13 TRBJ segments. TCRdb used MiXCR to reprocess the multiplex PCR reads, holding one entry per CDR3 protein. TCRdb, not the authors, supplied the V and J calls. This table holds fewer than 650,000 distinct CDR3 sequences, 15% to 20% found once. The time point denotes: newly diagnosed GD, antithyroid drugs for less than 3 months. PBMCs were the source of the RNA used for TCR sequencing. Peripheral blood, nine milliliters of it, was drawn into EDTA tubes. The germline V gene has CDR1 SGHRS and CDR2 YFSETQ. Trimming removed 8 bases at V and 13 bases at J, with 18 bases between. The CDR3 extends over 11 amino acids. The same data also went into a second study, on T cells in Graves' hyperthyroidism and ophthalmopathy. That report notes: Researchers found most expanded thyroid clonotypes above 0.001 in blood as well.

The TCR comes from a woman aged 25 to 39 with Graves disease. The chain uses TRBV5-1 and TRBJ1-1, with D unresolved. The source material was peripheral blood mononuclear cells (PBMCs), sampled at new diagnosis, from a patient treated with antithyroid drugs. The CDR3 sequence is CASTKEGRVFF. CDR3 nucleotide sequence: TGCGCCAGTACTAAGGAGGGCCGGGTTTTCTTT.